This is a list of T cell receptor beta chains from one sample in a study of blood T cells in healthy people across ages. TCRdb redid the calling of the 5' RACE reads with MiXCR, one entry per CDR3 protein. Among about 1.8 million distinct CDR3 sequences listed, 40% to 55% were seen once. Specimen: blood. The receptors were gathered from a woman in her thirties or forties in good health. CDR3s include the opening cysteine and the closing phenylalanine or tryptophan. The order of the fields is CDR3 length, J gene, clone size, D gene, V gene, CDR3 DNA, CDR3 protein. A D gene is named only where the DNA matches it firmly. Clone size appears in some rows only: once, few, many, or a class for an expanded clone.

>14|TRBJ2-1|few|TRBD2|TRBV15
TGTGCCACCTCTCTAGCGGGGGGGATCAATGAGCAGTTCTTC
CATSLAGGINEQFF
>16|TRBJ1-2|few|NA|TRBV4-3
TGCGCCAGCAGCCAAGATCAACAGGGCCTAAACTATGGCTACACCTTC
CASSQDQQGLNYGYTF
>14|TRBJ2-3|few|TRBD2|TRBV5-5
TGTGCCAGCAGCTTTGGACTAGCGCTCACTACGCAGTATTTT
CASSFGLALTTQYF
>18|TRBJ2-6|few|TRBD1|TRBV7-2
TGTGCCAGCAGCTTAATGCGGACAGGGGGGAGAGGGGCCAACGTCCTGACTTTC
CASSLMRTGGRGANVLTF
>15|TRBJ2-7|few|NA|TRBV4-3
TGCGCCAGCAGTCAAAGGGAGGGGGACTACTACGAGCAGTACTTC
CASSQREGDYYEQYF
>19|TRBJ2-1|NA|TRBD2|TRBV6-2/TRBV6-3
TGTGCCAGCAGAGATTTCACTAGCGGGGGGTCGAGCTCCTACAATGAGCAGTTCTTC
CASRDFTSGGSSSYNEQFF
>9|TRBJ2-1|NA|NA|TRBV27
TGTGCCAGCAGTTTGTACTTGTTCTTC
CASSLYLFF
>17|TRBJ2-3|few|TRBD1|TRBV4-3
TGCGCCAGCAGCCACAAAACAGGGGGCGAGATGGCAGATACGCAGTATTTT
CASSHKTGGEMADTQYF
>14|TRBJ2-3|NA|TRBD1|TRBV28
TGTGCCAGCAGCTACCGACAGGGGGCAGATACGCAGTATTTT
CASSYRQGADTQYF
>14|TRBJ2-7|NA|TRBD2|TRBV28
TGTGCCAGCAGTTCCCCGGGGGGGCCCCACGAGCAGTACTTC
CASSSPGGPHEQYF
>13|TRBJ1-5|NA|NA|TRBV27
TGTGCCAGCAGTCCCAGGGCCTTGAGGCCCCAGCATTTT
CASSPRALRPQHF
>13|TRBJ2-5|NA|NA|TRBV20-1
TGCAGTGGGTTGGGGCAGGGGTTCGAGACCCAGTACTTC
CSGLGQGFETQYF
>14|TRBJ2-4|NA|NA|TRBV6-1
TGTGCCAGCAGTACAGGGAAGGCCAAAAACATTCAGTACTTC
CASSTGKAKNIQYF
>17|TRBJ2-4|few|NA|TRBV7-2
TGTGCCAGCAGCTTACTTTTGCGGGTTCCGGCCAAAAACATTCAGTACTTC
CASSLLLRVPAKNIQYF
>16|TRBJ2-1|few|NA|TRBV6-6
TGTGCCAGCAGTCACCGCCCGACAACCCGATACAATGAGCAGTTCTTC
CASSHRPTTRYNEQFF
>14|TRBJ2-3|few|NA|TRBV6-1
TGTGCCAGTCTCAAGGGCCCAGCGACAGATACGCAGTATTTT
CASLKGPATDTQYF